This T cell receptor beta chain derives from a study of blood T cell repertoires in COVID-19. Assignment of participants to cohorts was predicated upon participant-reported clinical history. Clones were sequenced by immunoSEQ multiplex PCR, and TCRdb holds only the in-frame ones, with some missing. The sample gives about 300,000 clones, 87% of which show up once; 5.5% to 6% is in the top ten. Trimming removed 6 bases at V and 5 bases at J, with 11 bases between. The CDR3 extends over 14 amino acids. In germline, CDR1 is SGHTA, CDR2 FQGNSA. The chain has TRBV7-2 and TRBJ1-6, with D unresolved. Sequencing was carried out using PBMCs or T cells enriched from blood (not recorded which). The TCR was taken from a young woman who had recovered from COVID-19. The CDR3: CASRSGVDNSPLHF. CDR3 DNA sequence: TGTGCCAGCAGATCCGGGGTCGATAATTCACCCCTCCACTTT.